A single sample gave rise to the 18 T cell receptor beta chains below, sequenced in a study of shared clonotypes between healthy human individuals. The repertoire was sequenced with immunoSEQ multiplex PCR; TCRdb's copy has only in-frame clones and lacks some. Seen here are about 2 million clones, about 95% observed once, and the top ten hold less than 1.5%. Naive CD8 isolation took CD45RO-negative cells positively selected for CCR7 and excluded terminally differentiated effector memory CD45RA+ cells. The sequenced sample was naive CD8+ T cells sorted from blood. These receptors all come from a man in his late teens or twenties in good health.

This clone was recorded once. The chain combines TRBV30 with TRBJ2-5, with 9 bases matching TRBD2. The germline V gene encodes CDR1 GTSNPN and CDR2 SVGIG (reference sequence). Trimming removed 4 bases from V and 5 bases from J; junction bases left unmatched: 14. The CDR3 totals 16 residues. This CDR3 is CAWTIGTSGSGETQYF. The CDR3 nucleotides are TGTGCCTGGACGATAGGAACTAGCGGGTCCGGGGAGACCCAGTACTTC.

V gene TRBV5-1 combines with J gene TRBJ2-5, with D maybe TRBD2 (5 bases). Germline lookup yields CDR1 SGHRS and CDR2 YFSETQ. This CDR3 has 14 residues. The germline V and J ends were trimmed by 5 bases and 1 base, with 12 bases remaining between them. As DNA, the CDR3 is TGCGCCAGCAGTGTTGGCGGGCCCCAAGAGACCCAGTACTTC. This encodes CASSVGGPQETQYF.

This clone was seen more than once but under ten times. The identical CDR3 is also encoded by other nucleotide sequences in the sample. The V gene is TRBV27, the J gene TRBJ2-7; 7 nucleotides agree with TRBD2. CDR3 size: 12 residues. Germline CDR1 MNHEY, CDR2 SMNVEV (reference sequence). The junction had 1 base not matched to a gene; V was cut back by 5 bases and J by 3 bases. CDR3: CASSPGGYEQYF. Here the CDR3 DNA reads TGTGCCAGCAGTCCGGGGGGCTACGAGCAGTACTTC.

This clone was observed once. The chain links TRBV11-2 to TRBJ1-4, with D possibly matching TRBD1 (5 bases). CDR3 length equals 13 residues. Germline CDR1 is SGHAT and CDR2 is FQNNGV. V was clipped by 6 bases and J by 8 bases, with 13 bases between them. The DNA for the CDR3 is TGTGCCAGCAGTTTCCAGGGTTACGAAAAACTGTTTTTT. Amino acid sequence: CASSFQGYEKLFF.

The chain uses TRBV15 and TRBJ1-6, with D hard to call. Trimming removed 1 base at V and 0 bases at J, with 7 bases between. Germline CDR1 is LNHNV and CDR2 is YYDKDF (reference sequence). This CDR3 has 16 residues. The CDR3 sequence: CATSRGLSSYNSPLHF. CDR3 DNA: TGTGCCACCAGCAGAGGACTAAGCTCCTATAATTCACCCCTCCACTTT.

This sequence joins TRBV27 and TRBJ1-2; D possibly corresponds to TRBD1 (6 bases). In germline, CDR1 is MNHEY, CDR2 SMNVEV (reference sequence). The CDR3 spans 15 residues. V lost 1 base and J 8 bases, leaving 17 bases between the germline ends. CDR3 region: CASSLFRGETGGYTF. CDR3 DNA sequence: TGTGCCAGCAGTTTATTCAGGGGTGAAACAGGAGGCTACACCTTC.

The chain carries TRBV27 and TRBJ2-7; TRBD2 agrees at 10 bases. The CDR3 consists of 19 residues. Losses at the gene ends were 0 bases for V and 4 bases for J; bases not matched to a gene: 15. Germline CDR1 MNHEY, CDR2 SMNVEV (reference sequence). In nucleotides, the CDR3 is TGTGCCAGCAGTTTATCGTCCCCCTCACCGGGACTAGCGAGTTACGAGCAGTACTTC. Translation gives CASSLSSPSPGLASYEQYF.

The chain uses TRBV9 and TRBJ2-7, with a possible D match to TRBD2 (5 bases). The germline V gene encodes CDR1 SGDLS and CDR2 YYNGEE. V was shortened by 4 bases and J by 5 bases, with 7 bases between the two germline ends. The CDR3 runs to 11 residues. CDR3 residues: CASSSGDEQYF. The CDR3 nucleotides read TGTGCCAGCAGCTCCGGGGACGAGCAGTACTTC.

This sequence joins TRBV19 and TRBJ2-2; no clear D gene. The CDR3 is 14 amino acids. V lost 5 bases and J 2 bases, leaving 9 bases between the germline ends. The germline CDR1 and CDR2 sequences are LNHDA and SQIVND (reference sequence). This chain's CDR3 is CASSYGSNTGELFF. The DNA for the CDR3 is TGTGCCAGTAGTTACGGGTCAAACACCGGGGAGCTGTTTTTT.

As DNA, the CDR3 is TGTGCCAGCAGCCACAGGGTTTCTTCCTACGAGCAGTACTTC. It translates to CASSHRVSSYEQYF. This chain connects TRBV7-6 to TRBJ2-7, with a tentative D call TRBD1 (6 bases). Trimming removed 5 bases at V and 1 base at J, with 12 bases between. This CDR3 comprises 14 residues. CDR1 is SGHVS, CDR2 FNYEAQ, per germline.

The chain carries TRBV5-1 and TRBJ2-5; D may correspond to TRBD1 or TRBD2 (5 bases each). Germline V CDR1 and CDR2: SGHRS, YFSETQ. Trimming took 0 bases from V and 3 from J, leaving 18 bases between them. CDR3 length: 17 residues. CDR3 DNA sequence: TGCGCCAGCAGCTTGGTCCCCGACGGCTGGGGGAAAGAGACCCAGTACTTC. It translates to CASSLVPDGWGKETQYF.

This chain's CDR3 is CAWSVGAGTTDTQYF. DNA of the CDR3: TGTGCCTGGAGTGTTGGTGCAGGGACAACAGATACGCAGTATTTT. The rearrangement joins TRBV30 to TRBJ2-3; a weak D match, TRBD1 (6 bases). The CDR3 is 15 residues long. From germline, CDR1 is GTSNPN and CDR2 SVGIG (reference sequence). V lost 0 bases, J lost 3 bases, and 13 bases lay in between. Filled out from reference TRBV30 and TRBJ2-3, the complete variable domain reads SQTIHQWPATLVQPVGSPLSLECTVEGTSNPNLYWYRQAAGRGLQLLFYSVGIGQISSEVPQNLSASRPQDRQFILSSKKLLLSDSGFYLCAWSVGAGTTDTQYFGPGTRLTVL.

CDR3 sequence: CASSLVGENYEQYF. CDR3 bases: TGTGCCAGCAGCTTAGTGGGAGAAAACTACGAGCAGTACTTC. The rearrangement links TRBV5-4 to TRBJ2-7, with D tentatively TRBD2 (5 bases). CDR1 is SGHNT, CDR2 YYREEE, per germline (reference sequence). V lost 2 bases to trimming and J lost 3 bases, with 12 bases between them. The CDR3 is made up of 14 amino acids.

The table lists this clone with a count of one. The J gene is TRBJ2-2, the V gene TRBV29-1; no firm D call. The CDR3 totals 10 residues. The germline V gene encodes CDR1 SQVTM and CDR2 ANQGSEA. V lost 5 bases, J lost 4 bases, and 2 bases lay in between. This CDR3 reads CSVSTGELFF. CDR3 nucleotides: TGCAGCGTTAGCACCGGGGAGCTGTTTTTT.

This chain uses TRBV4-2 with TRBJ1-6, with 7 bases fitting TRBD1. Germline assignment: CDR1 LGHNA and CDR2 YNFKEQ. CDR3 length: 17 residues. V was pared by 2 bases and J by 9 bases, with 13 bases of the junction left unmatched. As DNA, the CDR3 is TGTGCCAGCAGCCAACTTCCTGAGGCCAGGGGGTTTTCACCCCTCCACTTT. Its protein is CASSQLPEARGFSPLHF.

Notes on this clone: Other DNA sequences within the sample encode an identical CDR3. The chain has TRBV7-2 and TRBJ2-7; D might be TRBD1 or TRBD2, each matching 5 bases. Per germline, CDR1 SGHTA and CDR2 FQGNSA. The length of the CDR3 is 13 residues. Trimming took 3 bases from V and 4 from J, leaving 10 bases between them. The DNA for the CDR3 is TGTGCCAGCAGCTTGGGACCCTCGTACGAGCAGTACTTC. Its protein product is CASSLGPSYEQYF.

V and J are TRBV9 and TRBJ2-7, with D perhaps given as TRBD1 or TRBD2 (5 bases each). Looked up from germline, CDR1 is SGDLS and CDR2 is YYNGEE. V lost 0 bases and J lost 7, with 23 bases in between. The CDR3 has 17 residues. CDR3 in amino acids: CASSVEGPSGPYGEQYF. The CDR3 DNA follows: TGTGCCAGCAGCGTAGAGGGACCGTCCGGCCCCTACGGGGAGCAGTACTTC.

The CDR3 nucleotides read TGTGCCAGCAGTTTTAGGGGACACATCGTTCAGTACTTC. Its translation is CASSFRGHIVQYF. The chain links TRBV28 to TRBJ2-4; weak D call: TRBD1 (6 bases). Germline CDR1 MDHEN, CDR2 SYDVKM. The CDR3 length is 13 residues. V was pared by 3 bases and J by 11 bases, with 14 bases between. The full variable domain, rest sourced from reference TRBV28 and TRBJ2-4, is DVKVTQSSRYLVKRTGEKVFLECVQDMDHENMFWYRQDPGLGLRLIYFSYDVKMKEKGDIPEGYSVSREKKERFSLILESASTNQTSMYLCASSFRGHIVQYFGAGTRLSVL.